One sample yielded the 9 T cell receptor beta chains listed below, sequenced in a study of blood T cells in healthy people across ages. The second PCR ran roughly 6 to 12 cycles with a sample-barcoded 5' primer and J-beta primers. TCRdb passed the 5' RACE reads through MiXCR, listing each CDR3 protein once. The sample carries 600,000 to 1,000,000 distinct CDR3 sequences, just under 25% recorded once. This sample also appeared in a second study, on T cells of mothers and their children.

Sequencing used blood. The receptors derive from a boy aged 5-17 years in good health.

V gene TRBV20-1 combines with J gene TRBJ1-4; D is ambiguous. Germline assignment: CDR1 DFQATT and CDR2 SNEGSKA (reference sequence). This CDR3 region has 14 residues. V was clipped by 2 bases and J by 14 bases, with 21 bases between them. This CDR3 is CSARNRYQMKRLFF. CDR3 bases: TGCAGTGCTAGAAACAGATACCAAATGAAAAGGCTGTTTTTT.

The J gene is TRBJ2-1, the V gene TRBV12-3 or TRBV12-4; 9 nucleotides agree with TRBD1. The J call is doubtful: the DNA matches TRBJ2-5 better. This CDR3 is built from 15 residues. The CDR3 nucleotides are TGTGCCAGCAGTTCCGGGACAGGGACTCAAGAGACCCAGTACTTC. Translating gives CASSSGTGTQETQYF.

The gene calls are TRBV4-3 and TRBJ2-3; D perhaps matches TRBD2 (6 bases). The germline gives CDR1 LGHNA, CDR2 YSLEER. The length of the CDR3 is 18 residues. V lost 3 bases and J 0 bases, leaving 19 bases between the germline ends. In DNA form, the CDR3 reads TGCGCCAGCAGCCAGTTGTCCGCCCGGGACTGGAGCACAGATACGCAGTATTTT. Translating gives CASSQLSARDWSTDTQYF.

The chain carries TRBV7-6 and TRBJ2-7; 7 nucleotides align to TRBD2. The CDR3 spans 14 residues. Per the germline V gene, CDR1 is SGHVS and CDR2 is FNYEAQ. V was clipped by 4 bases and J by 2 bases; unmatched bases: 5. The CDR3 sequence: CASSSGLPTYEQYF. The CDR3 DNA reads as TGTGCCAGCAGCTCGGGACTACCCACCTACGAGCAGTACTTC.

The V call is TRBV7-9, the J call TRBJ2-5; D uncertain. Germline-derived CDR1 and CDR2 are SEHNR and FQNEAQ (reference sequence). V was pared by 4 bases and J by 1 base, with 10 bases between. This CDR3 comprises 14 residues. CDR3 region: CASSSVHFQETQYF. The CDR3 DNA reads TGTGCCAGCAGCTCAGTCCACTTCCAAGAGACCCAGTACTTC.

The table lists this clonotype with a count of one. The chain uses TRBV7-9 and TRBJ2-7; D might be TRBD1 or TRBD2, each matching 6 bases. The V gene's germline CDR1 is SEHNR and CDR2 FQNEAQ (reference sequence). The CDR3 contains 14 residues. V dropped 4 bases and J dropped 4 bases, with 14 bases sitting between them. The CDR3: CASSSTGAGYEQYF. CDR3 DNA: TGTGCCAGCAGCTCCACGGGGGCTGGGTACGAGCAGTACTTC. Supplemented by reference TRBV7-9 and TRBJ2-7, the full variable domain reads DTGVSQNPRHKITKRGQNVTFRCDPISEHNRLYWYRQTLGQGPEFLTYFQNEAQLEKSRLLSDRFSAERPKGSFSTLEIQRTEQGDSAMYLCASSSTGAGYEQYFGPGTRLTVT.

This clonotype came up a few times. The J gene is TRBJ2-5, the V gene TRBV29-1; D is uncertain. The CDR3 is 11 amino acids. V shed 5 bases and J shed 0 bases, with 4 bases lying between them. Germline lookup yields CDR1 SQVTM and CDR2 ANQGSEA. This chain's CDR3 is CSVRYQETQYF. The CDR3 nucleotides read TGCAGCGTTAGATACCAAGAGACCCAGTACTTC.

This clonotype was counted ten times or more. The chain couples TRBV27 to TRBJ2-7; 13 positions agree with TRBD2. CDR3 length: 16 residues. Germline CDR1 is MNHEY and CDR2 is SMNVEV (reference sequence). J gave up 3 bases and V 5 bases, and 7 bases lay outside the gene matches. DNA for the CDR3: TGTGCCAGCAGTCCAGCCGGACTAGCGGGAGTCTACGAGCAGTACTTC. It specifies CASSPAGLAGVYEQYF.

V gene TRBV20-1 combines with J gene TRBJ2-5, with a tentative D call TRBD2 (6 bases). The CDR3 spans 14 residues. V was clipped by 1 base and J by 3 bases, with 12 bases between them. In germline, CDR1 is DFQATT, CDR2 SNEGSKA (reference sequence). The CDR3 sequence is CSARAGSSEETQYF. The CDR3, as DNA: TGCAGTGCTAGAGCTGGGTCTAGCGAAGAGACCCAGTACTTC.